Listed here are 19 T cell receptor beta chains from one sample, sequenced in a study of blood T cell repertoires in COVID-19. Here immunoSEQ multiplex PCR was the method, and the copy in TCRdb shows in-frame clones only, minus some. The profile shows 260,000 or so clones, about 91% of them singletons. Sequencing was done on a sample of PBMCs or T cells enriched from blood (not recorded which). The origin of the receptors is a woman aged 40 to 50 with acute COVID-19.

The DNA for the CDR3 is TGTGCCAGCAGTTACGAACAGGGCTCTGGAAACACCATATATTTT. Translating gives CASSYEQGSGNTIYF. The genes are TRBV6-5 and TRBJ1-3; D is perhaps TRBD1 (6 bases). Trimming took 2 bases from V and 0 from J, leaving 8 bases between them. The CDR3 is 15 residues long. Germline V CDR1 and CDR2: MNHEY, SVGAGI.

The rearrangement links TRBV5-1 to TRBJ1-2, with D unresolved. Per germline, CDR1 SGHRS and CDR2 YFSETQ. V was clipped by 0 bases and J by 0 bases, with 12 bases between them. The CDR3 spans 16 residues. CDR3 DNA sequence: TGCGCCAGCAGCTTGGGAGGAAGGGAGTCTAACTATGGCTACACCTTC. It codes for CASSLGGRESNYGYTF.

The rearrangement links TRBV6-5 to TRBJ2-2; D is unclear. This CDR3 contains 13 residues. Trimming pared 2 bases from V and 3 bases from J, leaving 4 bases between. CDR1 and CDR2 (germline): MNHEY, SVGAGI. CDR3 region: CASSYVYTGELFF. CDR3 in DNA: TGTGCCAGCAGTTACGTCTACACCGGGGAGCTGTTTTTT.

The V and J genes are TRBV30 and TRBJ2-3; 11 bases are a match to TRBD1. In germline, CDR1 is GTSNPN, CDR2 SVGIG (reference sequence). V dropped 1 base and J dropped 2; count of bases not matched to a gene: 5. The CDR3 sequence is 16 residues long. CDR3 sequence: CAWSEGQGDITDTQYF. DNA of the CDR3: TGTGCCTGGAGTGAGGGACAGGGGGACATCACAGATACGCAGTATTTT.

V usage is TRBV5-1 and J usage is TRBJ1-3; D is possibly TRBD1 (5 bases). The CDR3 has 15 amino acids. V lost 0 bases, J lost 1 base, and 8 bases lay in between. Germline CDR1 is SGHRS and CDR2 is YFSETQ. CDR3 sequence (DNA): TGCGCCAGCAGCTTGGCGGCAGGGTCTGGAAACACCATATATTTT. Residues: CASSLAAGSGNTIYF.

This clone was found once. The chain uses TRBV6-5 and TRBJ2-7; D is possibly TRBD2 (5 bases). The V gene's germline CDR1 is MNHEY and CDR2 SVGAGI. V was trimmed by 0 bases and J by 5 bases, leaving 14 bases between them. The CDR3 consists of 15 residues. CDR3 coding DNA: TGTGCCAGCAGTTACTCGTCGACTAAGTGGGACGAGCAGTACGTC. Translated: CASSYSSTKWDEQYV.

V usage is TRBV27 and J usage is TRBJ2-3; unclear D gene. Looked up from germline, CDR1 is MNHEY and CDR2 is SMNVEV (reference sequence). V gave up 2 bases and J gave up 3 bases, with 9 bases separating them. The CDR3 totals 14 residues. The chain's CDR3 is CASSLLRFTDTQYF. In nucleotides, the CDR3 is TGTGCCAGCAGTTTACTGCGGTTTACAGATACGCAGTATTTT.

The chain recombines TRBV24-1 with TRBJ2-7; 10 nucleotides line up with TRBD1. The CDR3 loop spans 15 amino acids. Germline V gene lookup returns CDR1 KGHDR and CDR2 SFDVKD. V trimming: 2 bases; J trimming: 2 bases; junction bases outside the gene matches: 2. CDR3 amino acids: CATSDSGTGAYEQYF. The CDR3 DNA sequence: TGTGCCACCAGTGATTCCGGGACAGGGGCCTACGAGCAGTACTTC.

V is TRBV11-2 and J is TRBJ2-2; 7 bases match TRBD1. CDR1 SGHAT and CDR2 FQNNGV come from the germline V gene. CDR3 length: 12 amino acids. Trimming removed 5 bases from V and 6 bases from J; junction bases left unmatched: 0. The CDR3 is CASSQGAGELFF. The CDR3 DNA follows: TGTGCCAGCAGCCAGGGGGCCGGGGAGCTGTTTTTT.

J is TRBJ2-6 and V is TRBV24-1; 10 bases align to TRBD1. CDR3 length: 20 amino acids. CDR1 and CDR2 from the germline V gene are KGHDR and SFDVKD. Unmatched junction bases numbered 11, after V lost 3 bases and J lost 1 base. The CDR3 sequence: CATSDTVSTGGESGANVLTF. The CDR3 DNA sequence: TGTGCCACCAGTGATACTGTTTCGACAGGGGGCGAGTCTGGGGCCAACGTCCTGACTTTC.

The rearrangement links TRBV5-4 to TRBJ2-3; TRBD2 aligns across 7 bases. The germline V gene encodes CDR1 SGHNT and CDR2 YYREEE (reference sequence). The V gene end was trimmed by 4 bases and the J gene end by 4 bases; junction bases not matched to a gene: 6. This CDR3 is 14 amino acids long. Written as DNA, the CDR3 is TGTGCCAGCAGCAAGGGAGGGATACCAGATACGCAGTATTTT. This sequence encodes CASSKGGIPDTQYF.

The gene calls are TRBV5-8 and TRBJ1-2; D unclear. The V end was cut by 2 bases, the J end by 3 bases, with 5 bases between. Germline values: CDR1 SGHTS, CDR2 YDEGEE. This CDR3 has 12 residues. The CDR3: CASSFGDYGYTF. In DNA form, the CDR3 reads TGTGCCAGCAGCTTTGGAGACTATGGCTACACCTTC.

The chain couples TRBV19 to TRBJ1-1; possible D gene TRBD1, 6 bases. Trimming removed 7 bases from V and 0 bases from J, with 9 bases in between. CDR3 length: 13 residues. Germline loops: CDR1 LNHDA, CDR2 SQIVND (reference sequence). In DNA, the CDR3 is TGTGCCAGTAAGAGGGGGTTGAACACTGAAGCTTTCTTT. Translated, it gives CASKRGLNTEAFF.

This clone was seen once. Additional DNA sequences in this sample encode the identical CDR3. The chain employs TRBV27 and TRBJ1-1, with TRBD1 as a possible D gene (6 bases). The CDR3 extends over 12 amino acids. Germline V lookup: CDR1 MNHEY, CDR2 SMNVEV (reference sequence). V was trimmed by 0 bases and J by 8 bases, leaving 7 bases between them. The CDR3 is CASSLSRGEAFF. The CDR3 DNA reads as TGTGCCAGCAGTTTATCGAGGGGGGAAGCTTTCTTT.

J is TRBJ2-5 and V is TRBV7-2; TRBD1 matches 7 bases. J lost 0 bases, V lost 5 bases, and 3 bases had no gene match. Germline CDR1 SGHTA, CDR2 FQGNSA. CDR3 length equals 14 residues. The CDR3 protein is CASSQQGNQETQYF. CDR3 sequence (DNA): TGTGCCAGCAGCCAACAGGGGAACCAAGAGACCCAGTACTTC. The entire variable domain, with the rest obtained from reference TRBV7-2 and TRBJ2-5, is as follows: GAGVSQSPSNKVTEKGKDVELRCDPISGHTALYWYRQSLGQGLEFLIYFQGNSAPDKSGLPSDRFSAERTGGSVSTLTIQRTQQEDSAVYLCASSQQGNQETQYFGPGTRLLVL.

The chain couples TRBV9 to TRBJ2-5; TRBD1 aligns across 7 bases. The ends lost 3 bases at V and 2 bases at J; junction bases unmatched: 4. CDR1 SGDLS and CDR2 YYNGEE come from the germline V gene. The CDR3 length is 14 residues. The CDR3 protein is CASSARDRQETQYF. Written as DNA, the CDR3 is TGTGCCAGCAGCGCTAGGGACAGACAAGAGACCCAGTACTTC.

This chain uses TRBV7-2 with TRBJ1-6, with D possibly being TRBD1 (6 bases). Germline V CDR1 and CDR2: SGHTA, FQGNSA. Trimming took 1 base from V and 1 from J, leaving 11 bases between them. The CDR3 has 17 amino acids. CDR3 loop: CASSLGAQGSYNSPLHF. In DNA form, the CDR3 reads TGTGCCAGCAGCTTAGGTGCACAGGGTTCCTATAATTCACCCCTCCACTTT.

V gene TRBV5-8 combines with J gene TRBJ2-1; TRBD2 matches 13 bases. The CDR3 extends over 16 amino acids. Germline V gene lookup returns CDR1 SGHTS and CDR2 YDEGEE. V gave up 4 bases and J gave up 12 bases; unmatched junction bases: 13. The CDR3 loop reads CASSPSTSGRAIGQFF. DNA for the CDR3: TGTGCCAGCAGCCCCTCAACTAGCGGGAGGGCCATTGGGCAGTTCTTC.

The CDR3 protein is CASSSVVGHPNTEAFF. CDR3 coding DNA: TGTGCCAGCAGCTCCGTGGTGGGACATCCGAACACTGAAGCTTTCTTT. The chain links TRBV7-2 to TRBJ1-1; D perhaps matches TRBD1 (6 bases). Per germline, CDR1 SGHTA and CDR2 FQGNSA. The CDR3 consists of 16 residues. V lost 4 bases and J lost 1, with 16 bases in between. The variable domain in full, completed from reference TRBV7-2 and TRBJ1-1, reads GAGVSQSPSNKVTEKGKDVELRCDPISGHTALYWYRQSLGQGLEFLIYFQGNSAPDKSGLPSDRFSAERTGGSVSTLTIQRTQQEDSAVYLCASSSVVGHPNTEAFFGQGTRLTVV.